These 16 T cell receptor beta chains originate from one sample sequenced in a study of cytomegalovirus exposure and HLA in healthy donors. A multiplex PCR was run with 60 Vbeta primers and 13 Jbeta primers. TCRdb's table, derived via immunoSEQ multiplex PCR, lists solely in-frame clones and lacks some. The sample lists about 120,000 clones, around 78% occurring once. The source material was PBMCs. These receptors were obtained from a woman younger than 45 in good health and CMV-seronegative.

The J gene is TRBJ2-1, the V gene TRBV4-2, with 12 bases fitting TRBD2. The germline gives CDR1 LGHNA, CDR2 YNFKEQ. This CDR3 is built from 16 residues. V lost 3 bases to trimming and J lost 10 bases; unmatched junction nucleotides: 10. The CDR3, as DNA: TGTGCCAGCAGCCAGGGGGCTAGCGGGGGGGCCGACGAGCAGTTCTTC. Its translation is CASSQGASGGADEQFF.

This clone was detected only a few times. The V gene is TRBV30, the J gene TRBJ1-3; D remains unclear. There are 12 residues in the CDR3. The germline gives CDR1 GTSNPN, CDR2 SVGIG (reference sequence). V was pared by 7 bases and J by 0 bases, with 7 bases between. The CDR3 bases are TGTGCCTTGAAACTCTCTGGAAACACCATATATTTT. Its protein is CALKLSGNTIYF.

The chain combines TRBV27 with TRBJ2-1; TRBD2 aligns across 16 bases. V gave up 3 bases and J gave up 12 bases; unmatched junction bases: 2. The CDR3 runs 14 residues. The V gene's germline CDR1 is MNHEY and CDR2 SMNVEV (reference sequence). Here the CDR3 DNA reads TGTGCCAGCAGTTTGGGGACTAGCGGGAGGGGGCAGTTCTTC. As protein: CASSLGTSGRGQFF.

V gene TRBV30 combines with J gene TRBJ1-1, with unresolved D. In germline, CDR1 is GTSNPN, CDR2 SVGIG (reference sequence). This CDR3 has 14 residues. V was pared by 4 bases and J by 11 bases, with 23 bases between. CDR3 DNA: TGTGCCTGGACCCACCCAGGCGGACTCCCCGTGGCTTTCTTT. Protein: CAWTHPGGLPVAFF.

The rearrangement uses TRBV19 and TRBJ1-1; D is ambiguous. The CDR3 loop spans 12 amino acids. The germline V gene has CDR1 LNHDA and CDR2 SQIVND (reference sequence). With 7 bases removed from V and 6 bases from J, the gap between germline ends came to 12 bases. CDR3 coding DNA: TGTGCCAGTATGGAGGGCGTGGCTGAAGCTTTCTTT. Translation gives CASMEGVAEAFF.

This chain connects TRBV19 to TRBJ2-7, with D possibly matching TRBD2 (5 bases). This CDR3 spans 12 amino acids. Germline V gene lookup returns CDR1 LNHDA and CDR2 SQIVND (reference sequence). V was cut by 3 bases and J by 3 bases, with 6 bases left in between. The CDR3 DNA sequence: TGTGCCAGTAGTATCCGGGGCTACGAGCAGTACTTC. Translation gives CASSIRGYEQYF.

The rearrangement joins TRBV29-1 to TRBJ1-2; 8 bases are a match to TRBD1. Germline loops: CDR1 SQVTM, CDR2 ANQGSEA. Trimming took 1 base from V and 4 from J; bases not matched to a gene: 5. The CDR3 length is 14 residues. CDR3 in amino acids: CSVEGRGRSYGYTF. CDR3 nucleotide sequence: TGCAGCGTTGAAGGCAGGGGGCGAAGCTATGGCTACACCTTC.

The V call is TRBV6-5, the J call TRBJ2-7; tentative D call: TRBD1 (5 bases). Germline lookup yields CDR1 MNHEY and CDR2 SVGAGI. The germline V and J ends were trimmed by 5 bases and 7 bases, with 15 bases remaining between them. This CDR3 is built from 13 residues. This CDR3 reads CASSTTVIGEQYF. As DNA, the CDR3 is TGTGCCAGCAGTACGACAGTTATAGGGGAGCAGTACTTC.

CDR3 nucleotide sequence: TGTGCCAGCAGCTTAATCTCGTCCGGTTCGAACACTGAAGCTTTCTTT. Its protein product is CASSLISSGSNTEAFF. This sequence joins TRBV13 and TRBJ1-1; D is unresolved. Germline V lookup: CDR1 PRHDT, CDR2 FYEKMQ (reference sequence). This CDR3 has 16 amino acids. V lost 2 bases to trimming and J lost 1 base, with 14 bases between them.

The genes are TRBV5-4 and TRBJ2-3; TRBD2 matches 11 bases. Per the germline V gene, CDR1 is SGHNT and CDR2 is YYREEE (reference sequence). J gave up 2 bases and V 1 base, and 9 bases lay outside the gene matches. This CDR3 is built from 18 residues. The CDR3 loop reads CASSLISGRALNTDTQYF. CDR3 bases: TGTGCCAGCAGCTTGATTAGCGGGAGGGCGCTCAACACAGATACGCAGTATTTT.

The genes are TRBV28 and TRBJ2-7, with 16 bases aligning to TRBD2. Trimming removed 10 bases from V and 2 bases from J; junction bases left unmatched: 5. This CDR3 has 15 residues. CDR1 and CDR2 from the germline V gene are MDHEN and SYDVKM. CDR3 nucleotide sequence: TGTGCCACCGGGACTAGCGGGAGGGCCCCCTACGAGCAGTACTTC. It translates to CATGTSGRAPYEQYF.

This clone occurred once. The chain employs TRBV5-8 and TRBJ1-1, with 8 positions matching TRBD1. Germline lookup yields CDR1 SGHTS and CDR2 YDEGEE. V trimming: 6 bases; J trimming: 2 bases; junction bases outside the gene matches: 3. The length of the CDR3 is 13 residues. The CDR3 coding sequence is TGTGCCAGCAACGGACAGGGCAACACTGAAGCTTTCTTT. This gives the protein CASNGQGNTEAFF.

CDR3 amino acids: CSGQGAYGYTF. The CDR3 region has the DNA TGCAGCGGACAGGGGGCGTATGGCTACACCTTC. The rearrangement joins TRBV29-1 to TRBJ1-2; TRBD1 aligns across 10 bases. Germline V lookup: CDR1 SQVTM, CDR2 ANQGSEA. This CDR3 region has 11 residues. Trimming cost V 7 bases and J 5 bases; bases outside gene matches: 1. The variable domain in full, with the rest retrieved from reference TRBV29-1 and TRBJ1-2, is SAVISQKPSRDICQRGTSLTIQCQVDSQVTMMFWYRQQPGQSLTLIATANQGSEATYESGFVIDKFPISRPNLTFSTLTVSNMSPEDSSIYLCSGQGAYGYTFGSGTRLTVV.

The chain carries TRBV30 and TRBJ2-7, with D possibly matching TRBD2 (6 bases). Trimming took off 0 bases at V and 7 bases at J, with 13 bases between the two ends. CDR1 GTSNPN and CDR2 SVGIG come from the germline V gene (reference sequence). The CDR3 is 13 residues long. CDR3 residues: CAWSVLGDSEQYF. The CDR3 DNA reads TGTGCCTGGAGTGTTTTAGGGGACTCAGAGCAGTACTTC. Complete variable domain (other parts from reference TRBV30 and TRBJ2-7): SQTIHQWPATLVQPVGSPLSLECTVEGTSNPNLYWYRQAAGRGLQLLFYSVGIGQISSEVPQNLSASRPQDRQFILSSKKLLLSDSGFYLCAWSVLGDSEQYFGPGTRLTVT.

V is TRBV28 and J is TRBJ1-2; D unclear. CDR1 is MDHEN, CDR2 SYDVKM, per germline. V shed 8 bases and J shed 4 bases, with 11 bases lying between them. CDR3 length equals 12 residues. As DNA, the CDR3 is TGTGCCAGCGGGAGGGCTGTCTATGGCTACACCTTC. Its protein is CASGRAVYGYTF.

This rearrangement joins TRBV19 to TRBJ2-5; 7 nucleotides align to TRBD2. Germline lookup yields CDR1 LNHDA and CDR2 SQIVND (reference sequence). The CDR3 is 14 amino acids. With V trimmed by 2 bases and J by 5 bases, 5 bases remained unmatched. CDR3 sequence: CASSIRGEGETQYF. The CDR3 DNA reads TGTGCCAGTAGTATAAGAGGGGAGGGGGAGACCCAGTACTTC.